This T cell receptor beta chain was identified in a study of T cell responses to AZD1222 COVID-19 vaccine (dated by TCRdb to the early 2020s). A note on the overall study: AZD1222 recipients with second doses at about 4 weeks or about 12 weeks were pooled, because spike-specific TCR depth and breadth did not differ between schedules. A total of more than 230 trial participants underwent TCR sequencing, of whom approximately 210 received two doses of AZD1222 and some 26 received two doses of the MenACWY control vaccine. Enrollment into the trials was organized by age into subgroups of 18-55, 56-69 and 70-plus years, and those subgroups contained roughly 140, 27 and 60 TCR-sequenced participants, respectively. Study-wide findings and limitations: Reportedly, close to half of the unique spike-specific TCRs recognized epitopes lying outside the regions that are mutated in the B.1.351 and B.1.1.7 variants. Conclusions about previously exposed vaccinees were limited because only a handful of AZD1222 recipients were SARS-CoV-2 seropositive at baseline. The 56-69-year group was small, and its depth increase did not reach significance, likely because of low power. Because no day 14 peak-response samples were available, the repertoires could be characterized only after the peak T cell response. The vaccine-associated CD4 TCRs covered the entire spike protein, and the dominant responses fell in regions 160-218 and 743-854. Participants were mostly white British and included more females than males, and it was suggested by the authors that clonal diversity may have been underestimated. After two AZD1222 doses, spike-specific TCR breadth and depth were significantly higher than at day 0 and than in MenACWY recipients.

The CDR3 regions of human TCRbeta chains were analyzed by immunosequencing. The original pipeline was this. Repertoire TCRs were checked for matches against a reference library of SARS-CoV-2-specific TCRs that had been generated using the MIRA antigen-specificity platform. Breadth was defined as the fraction of unique TCRs that were SARS-CoV-2-associated, and depth was defined as the fraction of total T cells that were SARS-CoV-2-associated. Using the MIRA data, each spike-specific TCR was assigned both to the spike region to which the TCR was reactive and to a CD4 or CD8 class. Log10-transformed breadth and depth values were compared by one-way ANOVA with Sidak's multiple comparisons tests. In its TCRdb copy, this immuneACCESS table keeps in-frame sequences only and misses some clones. Where compared with another copy, unresolved V genes explain less than half of these, and the others have no known cause. That table supplies the V and J calls and clone size; D and trimming were determined from the DNA. The sample table contains approximately 76,000 clones; only one count was recorded for roughly 82% of them. The ten most abundant clones make up 2.5% to 3% of the sample.

What this sample's time point label stands for: baseline before first vaccination. The vaccinee samples were drawn from two UK trials, COV001 and COV002, one of which was a single-blind randomized controlled phase 2/3 trial testing AZD1222 (ChAdOx1 nCoV-19) in healthy adults. For TCRbeta chain sequencing, PBMC samples from trial participants were taken at day 0 and at day 28 after the second dose. A note on this clone: Its specific antigen is unknown. No qualities accompany the bases; no much larger clone lies one base away.

Inclusive of the bounding cysteine and phenylalanine, the CDR3 is 16 residues long. Only the CDR3 region is kept as DNA, spanning 48 bases read in frame from base 1. V is cut by 0 bases and J by 3 bases, and the space between the germline ends is 14 bases. In the germline V gene, CDR1 corresponds to SGHTA and CDR2 to FQGTGA. Specimen: peripheral blood, collected on day 0 of AZD1222 vaccination. This TCR derives from an adult in good health. This sequence uses TRBV7-3 and TRBJ1-1; the D segment could be TRBD1, given 6 matching bases. The CDR3 region: CASSLTWAGVDTEAFF. The bases are TGTGCCAGCAGCTTAACCTGGGCAGGGGTGGACACTGAAGCTTTCTTT.